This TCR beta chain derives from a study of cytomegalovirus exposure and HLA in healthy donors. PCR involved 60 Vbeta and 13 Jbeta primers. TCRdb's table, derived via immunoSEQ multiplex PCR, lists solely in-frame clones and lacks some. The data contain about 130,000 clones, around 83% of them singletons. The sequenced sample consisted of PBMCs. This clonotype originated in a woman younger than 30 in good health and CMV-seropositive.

In DNA, the CDR3 is TGTGCCAGCAGTGAGAGTGGGGACAGGGACAATGAGCAGTTCTTC. It translates to CASSESGDRDNEQFF. The chain couples TRBV2 to TRBJ2-1, with 9 bases matching TRBD1. Germline CDR1 and CDR2: SNHLY and FYNNEI. With 3 bases clipped from V and 5 bases from J, the junction kept 5 bases outside the gene matches. The length of the CDR3 is 15 residues.